This TCR beta chain comes out of a study of cytomegalovirus exposure and HLA in healthy donors. Only in-frame clones appear in the TCRdb table, and some are missing; sequencing was by immunoSEQ multiplex PCR. The sample lists 250,000 to 350,000 clones, 70% to 90% occurring once. V was pared by 2 bases and J by 6 bases, with 6 bases of the junction left unmatched. CDR1 is MNHEY and CDR2 is SVGAGI in the germline V gene. This CDR3 spans 14 amino acids. The sample consisted of PBMCs. J is TRBJ1-1 and V is TRBV6-5, with 7 bases lining up with TRBD1. This TCR came from a man aged 30-40 years in good health and CMV-seronegative. In DNA form, the CDR3 reads TGTGCCAGCAGTTACGTACTTACAGGGGCTGAAGCTTTCTTT. Translation gives CASSYVLTGAEAFF.